This entry lists 15 T cell receptor beta chains sequenced from one sample in a study of molecular identifiers for immune sequencing clone quantification. MiXCR, run by TCRdb on the PCR reads, gives a single entry per CDR3 protein. Here the sample spans some 680,000 distinct CDR3 sequences, 25% being singletons. The material sequenced was naive CD8+ T cells from blood, with Jurkat cell RNA spiked in. Documented subset: FACS-sorted CD8+CD4-CCR7+CD45RA+ naive T cells. These TCRs come from a human donor in good health. Some libraries in this study had Jurkat cell RNA spiked in.

The chain combines TRBV4-3 with TRBJ1-2; D remains ambiguous. Per germline, CDR1 LGHNA and CDR2 YSLEER. The ends were cut back, 1 base at V and 2 bases at J, with 14 bases in the middle. CDR3 length: 16 residues. In nucleotides, the CDR3 is TGCGCCAGCAGCCAAGTTCTGGGCGTCGTGAACTATGGCTACACCTTC. Translated: CASSQVLGVVNYGYTF.

This clonotype has a handful of counts. V gene TRBV29-1 combines with J gene TRBJ2-1, with 9 bases lining up with TRBD1. CDR3 length: 13 amino acids. CDR1 and CDR2 from the germline V gene are SQVTM and ANQGSEA. V trimming: 8 bases; J trimming: 7 bases; junction bases outside the gene matches: 9. The CDR3 DNA reads TGCAGCATACCGAGGACAGGGGAGAATGAGCAGTTCTTC. As protein: CSIPRTGENEQFF.

This chain connects TRBV19 to TRBJ2-5, with TRBD2 matching over 10 bases. Trimming at V came to 7 bases and at J to 9 bases, leaving 2 bases not matched to a gene. Looked up from germline, CDR1 is LNHDA and CDR2 is SQIVND (reference sequence). This CDR3 has 11 amino acids. The CDR3 protein is CASTAGGPQYF. In DNA form, the CDR3 reads TGTGCCAGTACAGCGGGGGGGCCCCAGTACTTC.

This chain connects TRBV13 to TRBJ1-1; no firm D call. CDR1 and CDR2 (germline): PRHDT, FYEKMQ (reference sequence). The CDR3 length is 12 residues. V shed 1 base and J shed 6 bases, with 6 bases lying between them. This CDR3 reads CASSLVSSEAFF. In DNA form, the CDR3 reads TGTGCCAGCAGCTTAGTAAGTTCTGAAGCTTTCTTT.

The V call is TRBV14, the J call TRBJ2-1; D unclear. Germline-derived CDR1 and CDR2 are SGHDN and FVKESK. Trimming removed 1 base from V and 5 bases from J, with 3 bases in between. This CDR3 is 12 amino acids long. The CDR3 bases are TGTGCCAGCAGCCAAGGGGACAATGAGCAGTTCTTC. Translated: CASSQGDNEQFF.

This clonotype was recorded a few times. The chain is built from TRBV3-1 and TRBJ1-3; possible D gene TRBD1, 5 bases. The CDR3 length is 15 residues. Germline values: CDR1 LGHDT, CDR2 YNNKEL (reference sequence). Trimming pared 0 bases from V and 0 bases from J, leaving 6 bases between. This chain's CDR3 is CASSQDDSSGNTIYF. The CDR3 nucleotides read TGTGCCAGCAGCCAAGATGACAGCTCTGGAAACACCATATATTTT. Complete variable domain (other parts from reference TRBV3-1 and TRBJ1-3): DTAVSQTPKYLVTQMGNDKSIKCEQNLGHDTMYWYKQDSKKFLKIMFSYNNKELIINETVPNRFSPKSPDKAHLNLHINSLELGDSAVYFCASSQDDSSGNTIYFGEGSWLTVV.

The chain employs TRBV11-1 and TRBJ2-7; D may be TRBD1 (6 bases). This CDR3 contains 15 residues. Trimming removed 5 bases from V and 0 bases from J, with 14 bases in between. The germline V gene encodes CDR1 SGHAT and CDR2 FQDESV (reference sequence). The CDR3 loop reads CASSANTGPSYEQYF. Here the CDR3 DNA reads TGTGCCAGCAGCGCAAACACAGGGCCCTCCTACGAGCAGTACTTC.

Only a few counts were recorded for this clonotype. The rearrangement joins TRBV7-9 to TRBJ2-5, with D possibly being TRBD1 (6 bases). The CDR3 is 15 residues long. Deletions cut 1 base from V and 2 bases from J, with 11 bases between. CDR1 SEHNR and CDR2 FQNEAQ come from the germline V gene (reference sequence). CDR3 DNA sequence: TGTGCCAGCAGCTTAGTTGTAGGGACACAAGAGACCCAGTACTTC. As protein: CASSLVVGTQETQYF.

Of note for this clonotype: The junction shows a germline mismatch at one end, possibly a read error. The rearrangement uses TRBV6-5 and TRBJ1-1, with D maybe TRBD1 (5 bases). The CDR3 runs to 14 residues. CDR1 and CDR2 (germline): MNHEY, SVGAGI. For the CDR3, the DNA is TGTGCCAACAGTTACGGCTCGGGGGGGACTGAAGCTTTCTTT. This sequence encodes CANSYGSGGTEAFF.

There are a few counts of this clonotype. The gene calls are TRBV25-1 and TRBJ2-5; D remains ambiguous. The CDR3 totals 12 residues. V was pared by 3 bases and J by 5 bases, with 7 bases between. The germline V gene has CDR1 MGHDK and CDR2 SYGVNS. The CDR3 is CASSDILETQYF. CDR3 coding DNA: TGTGCCAGCAGTGACATTCTGGAGACCCAGTACTTC.

This clonotype has only a few counts. This chain uses TRBV7-9 with TRBJ2-7; D could derive from TRBD1 or TRBD2 (5 bases each). Looked up from germline, CDR1 is SEHNR and CDR2 is FQNEAQ (reference sequence). Deletions cut 5 bases from V and 4 bases from J, with 18 bases between. The CDR3 has 15 amino acids. The CDR3 region has the DNA TGTGCCAGCAGCCACCAACGGGGCCATAAGTACGAGCAGTACTTC. The encoded protein is CASSHQRGHKYEQYF.

The chain combines TRBV7-9 with TRBJ2-1; D is perhaps TRBD1 or TRBD2 (6 bases each). Trimming stripped 10 bases from V and 8 bases from J, with 24 bases between. This CDR3 has 15 amino acids. Germline CDR1 is SEHNR and CDR2 is FQNEAQ (reference sequence). The CDR3 loop reads CATPKARGPGDEQFF. The DNA for the CDR3 is TGTGCCACCCCTAAAGCCCGGGGGCCCGGCGATGAGCAGTTCTTC.

The sample holds a few counts of this clonotype. The rearrangement joins TRBV5-4 to TRBJ1-4; TRBD1 might be the D (6 bases). With 2 bases removed from V and 10 bases from J, the gap between germline ends came to 12 bases. Per the germline V gene, CDR1 is SGHNT and CDR2 is YYREEE (reference sequence). The CDR3 totals 13 residues. The CDR3 DNA is TGTGCCAGCAGCTTTTCGGGGGCCGCAAAACTGTTTTTT. This translates into CASSFSGAAKLFF.

This clonotype was seen at least ten times. The rearrangement uses TRBV4-3 and TRBJ2-7, with 13 positions matching TRBD2. Germline V lookup: CDR1 LGHNA, CDR2 YSLEER. The CDR3 consists of 18 residues. After removal of 3 bases from V and 7 bases from J, the junction contained 15 bases not matched to a gene. CDR3 nucleotides: TGCGCCAGCAGCCAGAGTCGGACTAGCGGGAGTAGGCTTGGGGAGCAGTACTTC. Protein product: CASSQSRTSGSRLGEQYF.

The rearrangement uses TRBV6-2 or TRBV6-3 and TRBJ1-1, with a possible D match to TRBD1 (6 bases). This CDR3 has 17 amino acids. Germline V lookup: CDR1 MNHEY, CDR2 SVGEGT. Between the trimmed V and J ends, which lost 7 bases and 2 bases, there was a span of 23 bases. CDR3 bases: TGTGCCAGCATCTTCCCCAGCCCCCAACAGGGTAACACTGAAGCTTTCTTT. Its translation is CASIFPSPQQGNTEAFF.